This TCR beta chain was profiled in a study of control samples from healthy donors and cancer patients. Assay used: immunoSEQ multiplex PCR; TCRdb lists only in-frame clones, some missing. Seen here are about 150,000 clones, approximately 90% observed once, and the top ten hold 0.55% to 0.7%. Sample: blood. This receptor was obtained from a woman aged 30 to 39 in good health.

This chain's CDR3 is CASSPRRIPLPGSGNTIYF. The CDR3 DNA sequence: TGTGCCAGCAGCCCGCGCAGAATCCCCCTGCCAGGATCTGGAAACACCATATATTTT. This chain connects TRBV5-6 to TRBJ1-3; D is ambiguous. Germline values: CDR1 SGHDT, CDR2 YYEEEE. V lost 4 bases and J 1 base, leaving 24 bases between the germline ends. The CDR3 extends over 19 amino acids.